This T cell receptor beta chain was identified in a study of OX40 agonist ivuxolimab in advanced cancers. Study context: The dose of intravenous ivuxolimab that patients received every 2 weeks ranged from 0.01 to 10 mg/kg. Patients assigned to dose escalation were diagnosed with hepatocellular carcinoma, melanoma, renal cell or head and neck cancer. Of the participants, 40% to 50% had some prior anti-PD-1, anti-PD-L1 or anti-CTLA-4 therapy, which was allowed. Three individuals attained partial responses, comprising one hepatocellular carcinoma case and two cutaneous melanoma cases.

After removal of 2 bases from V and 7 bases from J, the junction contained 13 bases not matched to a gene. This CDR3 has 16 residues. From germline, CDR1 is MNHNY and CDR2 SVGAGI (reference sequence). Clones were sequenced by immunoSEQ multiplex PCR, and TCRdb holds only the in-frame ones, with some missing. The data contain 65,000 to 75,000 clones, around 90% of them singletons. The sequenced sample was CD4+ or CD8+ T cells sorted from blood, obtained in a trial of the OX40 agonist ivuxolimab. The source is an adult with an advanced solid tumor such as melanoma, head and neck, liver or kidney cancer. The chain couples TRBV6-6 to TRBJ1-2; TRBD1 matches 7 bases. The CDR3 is CASSYPTGPNYSGYTF. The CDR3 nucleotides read TGTGCCAGCAGTTACCCGACAGGGCCGAATTATTCTGGCTACACCTTC.